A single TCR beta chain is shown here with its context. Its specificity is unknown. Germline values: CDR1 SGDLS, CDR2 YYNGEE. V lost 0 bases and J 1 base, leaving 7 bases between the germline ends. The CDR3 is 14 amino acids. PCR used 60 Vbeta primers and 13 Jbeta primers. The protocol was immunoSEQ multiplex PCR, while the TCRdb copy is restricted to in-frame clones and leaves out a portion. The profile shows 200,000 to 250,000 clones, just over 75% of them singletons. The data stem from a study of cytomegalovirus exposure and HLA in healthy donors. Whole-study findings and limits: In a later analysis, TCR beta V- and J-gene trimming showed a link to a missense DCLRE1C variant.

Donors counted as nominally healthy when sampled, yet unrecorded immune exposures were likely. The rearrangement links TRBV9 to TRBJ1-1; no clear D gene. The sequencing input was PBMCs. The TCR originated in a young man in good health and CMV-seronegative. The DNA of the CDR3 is TGTGCCAGCAGCGTAGCGGGGTCGAACACTGAAGCTTTCTTT. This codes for CASSVAGSNTEAFF. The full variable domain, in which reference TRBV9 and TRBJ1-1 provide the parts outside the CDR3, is DSGVTQTPKHLITATGQRVTLRCSPRSGDLSVYWYQQSLDQGLQFLIQYYNGEERAKGNILERFSAQQFPDLHSELNLSSLELGDSALYFCASSVAGSNTEAFFGQGTRLTVV.